This T cell receptor (beta chain) comes out of a study of blood T cell repertoires in COVID-19. Across the study: From the United States, Italy and Spain came samples of acute and convalescent COVID-19. Sample material is recorded as cDNA or gDNA derived from T cells, B-cell-depleted T cells, or PBMCs.

Original processing notes: The assay estimated nucleated cells by amplifying reference gene primers. TCRdb keeps only in-frame clones here, not all; method: immunoSEQ multiplex PCR. V, J and clone size are taken as reported in that table, and D and trimming were inferred from the DNA itself. The sample consists of around 260,000 clones, under 85% of them appearing once. Germline CDR1 MDHEN, CDR2 SYDVKM. This CDR3 comprises 13 residues. V was cut by 2 bases and J by 4 bases, with 8 bases left in between. Enrolment of Seattle patients took place during active infection, and they were followed longitudinally.

The genes are TRBV28 and TRBJ1-2; D possibly corresponds to TRBD1 (5 bases). Sequencing was done on a sample of peripheral blood. This clonotype was sampled from a human donor with COVID-19, enrolled during active disease. The donor label of this sample is uncertain. The CDR3 DNA reads as TGTGCCAGCAGTTTAAGGGACTTCTATGGCTACACCTTC. Amino acid sequence: CASSLRDFYGYTF.